A single sample gave rise to the 16 T cell receptor beta chains below, sequenced in a study of regulatory T cells in long-lasting Graves disease. Time point defined: newly diagnosed GD, antithyroid drugs for less than 3 months. Scientists built the TCR library using RNA that was extracted from PBMCs. According to the study, TCR beta libraries were built with iRepertoire HTBI primers and CDR3-region Arm-PCR. TCRdb re-called the multiplex PCR reads with MiXCR, one entry per CDR3 protein. This table holds more than 450,000 distinct CDR3 sequences, approximately 12% found once. This sample was also put to use in a study of T cells in Graves' hyperthyroidism and ophthalmopathy.

Here the sequenced sample was peripheral blood mononuclear cells (PBMCs), taken at new diagnosis, from a patient treated with antithyroid drugs. These receptors originate from a woman in her 30s with Graves disease.

This clonotype was observed at least ten times. The V gene is TRBV2, the J gene TRBJ2-7; D uncertain. Germline V gives CDR1 SNHLY, CDR2 FYNNEI. The CDR3 consists of 11 residues. V was cut by 7 bases and J by 4 bases, with 8 bases left in between. CDR3 in DNA: TGTGCCAGCACGACTGGTTACGAGCAGTACTTC. The encoded protein is CASTTGYEQYF. The whole variable domain, filled in from reference TRBV2 and TRBJ2-7, reads EPEVTQTPSHQVTQMGQEVILRCVPISNHLYFYWYRQILGQKVEFLVSFYNNEISEKSEIFDDQFSVERPDGSNFTLKIRSTKLEDSAMYFCASTTGYEQYFGPGTRLTVT.

V usage is TRBV2 and J usage is TRBJ2-1, with D perhaps given as TRBD1 or TRBD2 (5 bases each). This CDR3 is built from 14 residues. Germline V gene data show CDR1 as SNHLY and CDR2 as FYNNEI. The V and J ends lost 3 bases and 3 bases respectively, with 9 bases between them. The CDR3 is CASSERDRYNEQFF. The CDR3 DNA follows: TGTGCCAGCAGTGAGAGGGACCGCTACAATGAGCAGTTCTTC.

DNA for the CDR3: TGTGCCAGCAGTACCCCGACTCGCCTCGTGTACGAGCAGTTCTTC. Protein product: CASSTPTRLVYEQFF. The chain carries TRBV6-2 or TRBV6-3 and TRBJ2-1, with D uncertain. The V end lost 5 bases, the J end lost 10 bases, and 21 bases lay between the germline ends. The CDR3 sequence is 15 residues long. CDR1 and CDR2 (germline): MNHEY, SVGEGT.

This clonotype was detected ten times or more. The V and J genes are TRBV28 and TRBJ2-3; the D gene is possibly TRBD2 (6 bases). V shed 3 bases and J shed 0 bases, with 16 bases lying between them. The CDR3 consists of 17 residues. Per the germline V gene, CDR1 is MDHEN and CDR2 is SYDVKM. In DNA form, the CDR3 reads TGTGCCAGCAGTTTGACGGGAGACCTAACTAGCACAGATACGCAGTATTTT. It codes for CASSLTGDLTSTDTQYF.

This clonotype was picked up many times. The chain is built from TRBV4-1 and TRBJ1-1; a possible D gene is TRBD1 (5 bases). From germline, CDR1 is MGHRA and CDR2 YSYEKL. The CDR3 extends over 14 amino acids. Trimming removed 3 bases at V and 0 bases at J, with 8 bases between. CDR3: CASSHRQMNTEAFF. The CDR3 DNA reads as TGCGCCAGCAGCCATCGACAGATGAACACTGAAGCTTTCTTT.

A note on this clonotype: A much larger clone differs by one base, so this may be a read error. CDR3 in amino acids: CAGSLFAGDTEAFF. The CDR3 region has the DNA TGTGCCGGCAGCCTCTTCGCCGGTGACACTGAAGCTTTCTTT. The chain uses TRBV14 and TRBJ1-1; no reliable D call. In germline, CDR1 is SGHDN, CDR2 FVKESK. The CDR3 has 14 amino acids.

Ten or more counts support this clonotype. This chain uses TRBV14 with TRBJ1-1; unclear D gene. The CDR3 loop spans 13 amino acids. The germline CDR1 and CDR2 sequences are SGHDN and FVKESK. The V end was cut by 2 bases, the J end by 3 bases, with 7 bases between. In DNA, the CDR3 is TGTGCCAGCAGCCAAACTACATACACTGAAGCTTTCTTT. Its protein product is CASSQTTYTEAFF.

This clonotype was seen more than once but under ten times. The chain links TRBV6-2 or TRBV6-3 to TRBJ2-7; 8 bases line up with TRBD1. The V gene end was trimmed by 2 bases and the J gene end by 4 bases; junction bases not matched to a gene: 13. Germline V gives CDR1 MNHEY, CDR2 SVGEGT. CDR3 length: 17 amino acids. The CDR3: CASSYGQGRPYGYEQYF. CDR3 nucleotide sequence: TGTGCCAGCAGTTACGGACAGGGTAGGCCCTATGGATACGAGCAGTACTTC.

This clonotype showed up many times. The chain has TRBV2 and TRBJ2-1; D is ambiguous. The ends were cut back, 7 bases at V and 2 bases at J, with 3 bases in the middle. The germline V gene has CDR1 SNHLY and CDR2 FYNNEI. CDR3 length equals 11 residues. The CDR3 DNA sequence: TGTGCCAGCACCGCCTACAATGAGCAGTTCTTC. Protein: CASTAYNEQFF.

This clonotype came up a few times. The chain links TRBV29-1 to TRBJ2-7; D is possibly TRBD2 (6 bases). Germline V gives CDR1 SQVTM, CDR2 ANQGSEA. Trimming pared 7 bases from V and 0 bases from J, leaving 22 bases between. CDR3 size: 16 residues. Here the CDR3 reads CSASLSVGGNSYEQYF. In nucleotides, the CDR3 is TGCAGCGCTTCCCTCAGCGTTGGCGGGAACTCCTACGAGCAGTACTTC.

This clonotype has at least ten counts. The rearrangement uses TRBV2 and TRBJ2-7, with 8 bases lining up with TRBD2. CDR1 and CDR2 (germline): SNHLY, FYNNEI. The ends lost 7 bases at V and 9 bases at J; junction bases unmatched: 11. The CDR3 length is 13 residues. CDR3 loop: CASTGLELRAQYF. The CDR3 DNA follows: TGTGCCAGCACGGGACTAGAGTTACGAGCGCAGTACTTC.

This clonotype was counted ten times or more. The chain is built from TRBV12-3 or TRBV12-4 and TRBJ1-5, with D unclear. The ends were cut back, 1 base at V and 2 bases at J, with 9 bases in the middle. The CDR3 is 15 amino acids. The CDR3 protein is CASSLDNLGNQPQHF. The CDR3 coding sequence is TGTGCCAGCAGTTTAGACAACTTGGGCAATCAGCCCCAGCATTTT.

V and J are TRBV3-1 and TRBJ1-1, with a tentative D call TRBD1 (6 bases). This CDR3 has 12 residues. Trimming cost V 4 bases and J 10 bases, with 13 bases left between them. CDR1 is LGHDT, CDR2 YNNKEL, per germline (reference sequence). CDR3 in amino acids: CASSRLQGGAFF. The DNA of the CDR3 is TGTGCCAGCAGCCGGCTACAGGGTGGAGCTTTCTTT.

To note about this clonotype: A much more abundant neighbour one base away suggests this may be a read error. The chain couples TRBV12-3 or TRBV12-4 to TRBJ2-5; no firm D call. Trimming shortened V by 5 bases and J by 2 bases, and 12 bases separated the two germline ends. The CDR3 spans 14 residues. CDR3 DNA: TGTGCCAGCAGTGGGGATTTGGTGCAAGAGACCCAGTACTTC. Translation gives CASSGDLVQETQYF.

This clonotype appeared many times. This chain connects TRBV20-1 to TRBJ2-5; a weak D match, TRBD2 (5 bases). This CDR3 comprises 14 residues. V lost 2 bases, J lost 6 bases, and 16 bases lay in between. Germline CDR1 DFQATT, CDR2 SNEGSKA (reference sequence). The CDR3 here is CSARIRSGKKTQYF. Written as DNA, the CDR3 is TGCAGTGCTAGAATTAGAAGCGGCAAAAAGACCCAGTACTTC.

Many counts were recorded for this clonotype. The CDR3 DNA is TGTGCCAGCAGCCGGACAGGGATACACTACGAGCAGTACTTC. Its protein is CASSRTGIHYEQYF. V is TRBV2 and J is TRBJ2-7; TRBD1 agrees at 8 bases. Germline assignment: CDR1 SNHLY and CDR2 FYNNEI. The V and J ends lost 6 bases and 3 bases, in that order; junction bases with no gene match: 7. This CDR3 has 14 amino acids.